Shown below are 23 T cell receptor beta chains from a single sample sequenced in a study of cytomegalovirus exposure and HLA in healthy donors. This PCR relied on a set of 60 Vbeta primers and 13 Jbeta primers. The protocol was immunoSEQ multiplex PCR, while the TCRdb copy is restricted to in-frame clones and leaves out a portion. The data hold more than 100,000 clones, with 75% to 85% observed a single time. The sequenced material came from PBMCs. These receptors were collected from a man aged 35 to 55 in good health and CMV-seronegative.

J is TRBJ1-2 and V is TRBV30; TRBD1 aligns across 8 bases. V trimming: 2 bases; J trimming: 4 bases; junction bases outside the gene matches: 6. The CDR3 consists of 14 residues. Germline values: CDR1 GTSNPN, CDR2 SVGIG (reference sequence). CDR3: CAWSSWTGSYGYTF. CDR3 DNA: TGTGCCTGGAGTTCATGGACAGGGAGCTATGGCTACACCTTC.

This clone was observed a few times. The chain links TRBV9 to TRBJ1-2, with 12 bases lining up with TRBD1. The CDR3 loop spans 18 amino acids. The germline V gene encodes CDR1 SGDLS and CDR2 YYNGEE. Unmatched junction bases numbered 13, after V lost 0 bases and J lost 7 bases. The CDR3: CASSVEGGDRGHDRGYTF. In DNA, the CDR3 is TGTGCCAGCAGCGTAGAGGGCGGGGACAGGGGGCACGATCGTGGCTACACCTTC.

The chain carries TRBV4-1 and TRBJ2-7; 7 nucleotides align to TRBD2. This CDR3 has 15 amino acids. Germline-derived CDR1 and CDR2 are MGHRA and YSYEKL. The junction had 10 bases not matched to a gene; V was cut back by 3 bases and J by 5 bases. In DNA form, the CDR3 reads TGCGCCAGCAGCCAGGTCGTGGGCGGGAGCGACGAGCAGTACTTC. It encodes CASSQVVGGSDEQYF.

The chain links TRBV10-3 to TRBJ1-4, with D possibly being TRBD1 (6 bases). Between the trimmed V and J ends, which lost 2 bases and 8 bases, there was a span of 9 bases. CDR3 length: 13 residues. Germline CDR1 and CDR2: ENHRY and SYGVKD. CDR3 nucleotide sequence: TGTGCCATCAGTGAGGGCCAGGGGGAAAAACTGTTTTTT. This translates into CAISEGQGEKLFF.

This clone was counted a single time. This chain connects TRBV23-1 to TRBJ2-7; 8 nucleotides match TRBD1. TRBV23-1 is an ORF, and what it does is uncertain. This CDR3 is 16 amino acids long. The V and J ends lost 8 bases and 3 bases, in that order; junction bases with no gene match: 15. The CDR3, as DNA: TGCGCCAGCCCTGACTGGGGGTGGACAGGGCGCTACGAGCAGTACTTC. This sequence encodes CASPDWGWTGRYEQYF.

This chain uses TRBV7-9 with TRBJ2-1, with a weak D call TRBD2 (7 bases). Looked up from germline, CDR1 is SEHNR and CDR2 is FQNEAQ (reference sequence). The CDR3 loop spans 13 amino acids. V was shortened by 3 bases and J by 10 bases, with 13 bases between the two germline ends. The CDR3 DNA sequence: TGTGCCAGCAGCTTTTCAGGGGAGGGCGAGCAGTTCTTC. Its protein product is CASSFSGEGEQFF.

The rearrangement links TRBV28 to TRBJ1-2; 10 nucleotides line up with TRBD1. The CDR3 contains 14 residues. Germline V gene data show CDR1 as MDHEN and CDR2 as SYDVKM. V gave up 5 bases and J gave up 7 bases; unmatched junction bases: 7. DNA for the CDR3: TGTGCCAGCAGTCTCGGGACAGGGGTTGGTGGCTACACCTTC. Amino acid sequence: CASSLGTGVGGYTF.

Comments on this clone: The sample holds other DNA sequences that translate to the same CDR3. J is TRBJ1-2 and V is TRBV28, with D uncertain. The germline CDR1 and CDR2 sequences are MDHEN and SYDVKM. This CDR3 has 12 amino acids. V was shortened by 2 bases and J by 5 bases, with 6 bases between the two germline ends. The CDR3 reads CASSLGGYGYTF. In DNA, the CDR3 is TGTGCCAGCAGTTTAGGCGGTTATGGCTACACCTTC.

The chain links TRBV2 to TRBJ1-2; 7 bases are a match to TRBD1. Per germline, CDR1 SNHLY and CDR2 FYNNEI. The J segment lost 5 bases and the V segment lost 6 bases, leaving 6 bases of the junction unmatched. The CDR3 runs to 13 residues. DNA for the CDR3: TGTGCCAGCAGCGCCGGGACAGAATATGGCTACACCTTC. Amino acid sequence: CASSAGTEYGYTF.

The rearrangement joins TRBV6-1 to TRBJ2-7, with TRBD1 identical over 9 bases. Germline CDR1 is MNHNS and CDR2 is SASEGT. The CDR3 spans 13 residues. Unmatched junction bases numbered 6, after V lost 7 bases and J lost 5 bases. The CDR3 coding sequence is TGTGCCAGCACAGGGACAGGGATAAACGAGCAGTACTTC. Its protein is CASTGTGINEQYF.

J is TRBJ1-5 and V is TRBV19; D not certain. CDR1 LNHDA and CDR2 SQIVND come from the germline V gene (reference sequence). This CDR3 contains 13 residues. V lost 5 bases to trimming and J lost 6 bases, with 11 bases between them. CDR3 nucleotide sequence: TGTGCCAGTAGTGCGGGGATAGGTCAGCCCCAGCATTTT. This encodes CASSAGIGQPQHF.

The chain has TRBV29-1 and TRBJ1-1; D possibly corresponds to TRBD1 (6 bases). The germline V gene has CDR1 SQVTM and CDR2 ANQGSEA. The CDR3 is 12 residues long. V lost 7 bases, J lost 0 bases, and 9 bases lay in between. The CDR3 sequence is CSGGGVNTEAFF. The CDR3 nucleotides read TGCAGCGGCGGGGGCGTGAACACTGAAGCTTTCTTT.

This sequence joins TRBV30 and TRBJ2-5; TRBD1 matches at 7 bases. Trimming cost V 1 base and J 0 bases; bases outside gene matches: 8. The CDR3 runs to 16 residues. Per germline, CDR1 GTSNPN and CDR2 SVGIG (reference sequence). In DNA form, the CDR3 reads TGTGCCTGGAGTGGTCGGGACAGACCGTACCAAGAGACCCAGTACTTC. It yields the protein CAWSGRDRPYQETQYF.

The chain employs TRBV29-1 and TRBJ1-4, with 9 bases fitting TRBD1. This CDR3 is 13 amino acids long. CDR1 is SQVTM, CDR2 ANQGSEA, per germline. V was clipped by 7 bases and J by 3 bases; unmatched bases: 3. The chain's CDR3 is CSARTGANEKLFF. For the CDR3, the DNA is TGCAGCGCCCGGACAGGGGCTAATGAAAAACTGTTTTTT.

In this sample, this clone turned up once. V is TRBV6-6 and J is TRBJ1-2; D is uncertain. The CDR3 has 13 residues. V lost 6 bases and J lost 0, with 8 bases in between. CDR1 MNHNY and CDR2 SVGAGI come from the germline V gene (reference sequence). The CDR3 sequence is CASRNSANYGYTF. The CDR3 DNA follows: TGTGCCAGCAGAAACTCCGCTAACTATGGCTACACCTTC.

The chain recombines TRBV30 with TRBJ1-2; D unclear. Trimming removed 3 bases at V and 4 bases at J, with 9 bases between. This CDR3 is 12 amino acids long. Germline CDR1 reads GTSNPN; CDR2 reads SVGIG (reference sequence). CDR3 bases: TGTGCCTGGAGCCCCTGGAGCTATGGCTACACCTTC. Its translation: CAWSPWSYGYTF.

V usage is TRBV6-6 and J usage is TRBJ2-1; no clear D gene. The V end lost 6 bases, the J end lost 0 bases, and 12 bases lay between the germline ends. Per the germline V gene, CDR1 is MNHNY and CDR2 is SVGAGI (reference sequence). The CDR3 sequence is 15 residues long. The CDR3 here is CASSFTSSSYNEQFF. Written as DNA, the CDR3 is TGTGCCAGCAGCTTTACCTCGAGCTCCTACAATGAGCAGTTCTTC.

The chain couples TRBV28 to TRBJ1-2; TRBD1 matches 10 bases. The CDR3 runs to 18 residues. Germline CDR1 and CDR2: MDHEN and SYDVKM. With 1 base clipped from V and 0 bases from J, the junction kept 8 bases outside the gene matches. CDR3 sequence (DNA): TGTGCCAGCAGTTTATTGGGGACAGGGGCGCTAGCTAACTATGGCTACACCTTC. This encodes CASSLLGTGALANYGYTF.

This chain uses TRBV5-1 with TRBJ2-3; 7 nucleotides align to TRBD2. V trimming: 5 bases; J trimming: 5 bases; junction bases outside the gene matches: 8. CDR1 is SGHRS and CDR2 is YFSETQ in the germline V gene. The CDR3 extends over 14 amino acids. The CDR3, as DNA: TGCGCCAGCAGGCGGGAGATTGTGGGAGATACGCAGTATTTT. Its protein product is CASRREIVGDTQYF.

The V call is TRBV27, the J call TRBJ2-1; the match to TRBD1 covers 12 bases. V was pared by 6 bases and J by 7 bases, with 7 bases of the junction left unmatched. The CDR3 runs to 15 residues. Per the germline V gene, CDR1 is MNHEY and CDR2 is SMNVEV (reference sequence). The CDR3 DNA reads TGTGCCAGCAGGCTAGGGACAGGGGGCGGGAATGAGCAGTTCTTC. The encoded protein is CASRLGTGGGNEQFF.

The rearrangement links TRBV7-8 to TRBJ1-1; D not certain. The CDR3 runs 16 residues. Germline loops: CDR1 SGHVS, CDR2 FQNEAQ. The germline V and J ends were trimmed by 9 bases and 1 base, with 21 bases remaining between them. The CDR3: CASTPGGQVPNTEAFF. DNA of the CDR3: TGTGCCAGTACCCCAGGCGGGCAGGTACCGAACACTGAAGCTTTCTTT.

The table lists this clone with a few counts. The chain links TRBV6-1 to TRBJ1-3, with D hard to call. With 2 bases removed from V and 0 bases from J, the gap between germline ends came to 5 bases. This CDR3 comprises 14 residues. Germline values: CDR1 MNHNS, CDR2 SASEGT. The CDR3 nucleotides read TGTGCCAGCAGTGAACAGTACTCTGGAAACACCATATATTTT. It specifies CASSEQYSGNTIYF.

This chain links TRBV10-3 with TRBJ1-5, with TRBD1 matching 7 bases. The CDR3 runs to 13 residues. With 6 bases clipped from V and 2 bases from J, the junction kept 1 base outside the gene matches. CDR1 and CDR2 (germline): ENHRY, SYGVKD. The CDR3 region is CAISDRGNQPQHF. In DNA, the CDR3 is TGTGCCATCAGCGACAGGGGCAATCAGCCCCAGCATTTT.